Listed below are T cell receptor beta chains from one sample, sequenced in a study of response to subunit inactivated influenza vaccine. One entry per CDR3 protein results from TCRdb running MiXCR on the RT-PCR reads. The table includes some 600,000 distinct CDR3 sequences, about 15% detected once. The input for sequencing was PBMCs from blood, taken around two weeks before vaccination. Receptors originate from a man aged 45-65 years who received an inactivated influenza vaccine. Both conserved end residues are part of each CDR3. A D gene is named only where the DNA matches it firmly. A clone size is listed for some rows: how often the clone was seen (once, few, many), or a class if it is expanded.

j_call clone_size d_call v_call cdr3_aa cdr3_nt
TRBJ2-7 - TRBD2 TRBV3-1 CASSPGSAGEMTREQYF TGTGCCAGCAGCCCCGGTTCAGCGGGAGAGATGACTCGGGAGCAGTACTTC
TRBJ2-7 - TRBD2 TRBV20-1 CSASDLAGGPYEQYF TGCAGTGCTTCCGACCTAGCGGGGGGTCCCTACGAGCAGTACTTC
TRBJ2-3 few TRBD2 TRBV7-2 CASSTGLAGFTDTQYF TGTGCCAGCAGCACAGGACTAGCGGGATTCACAGATACGCAGTATTTT
TRBJ2-7 many TRBD2 TRBV29-1 CSVWTSGKSYEQYF TGCAGCGTTTGGACTAGCGGGAAGTCCTACGAGCAGTACTTC
TRBJ2-7 many TRBD1 TRBV10-3 CAISTRQGVLAEQYF TGTGCCATCAGTACCAGACAGGGGGTCTTGGCCGAGCAGTACTTC
TRBJ2-2 - TRBD2 TRBV11-2 CASSSGGGPTNTGELFF TGTGCCAGCAGCTCCGGGGGGGGACCTACGAACACCGGGGAGCTGTTTTTT
TRBJ1-2 once - TRBV20-1 CSARTQGASNYGYTF TGCAGTGCTAGAACGCAAGGGGCCAGTAACTATGGCTACACCTTC
TRBJ2-7 - - TRBV11-2 CASSFRDTTYEQYF TGTGCCAGCAGCTTCCGGGACACCACCTACGAGCAGTACTTC
TRBJ1-6 - - TRBV5-6 CASSLLGRNSPLHF TGTGCCAGCAGCTTGCTGGGAAGGAATTCACCCCTCCACTTT
TRBJ2-3 few - TRBV20-1 CSAAGDPGHSADTQYF TGCAGTGCCGCGGGCGATCCGGGACATTCGGCAGATACGCAGTATTTT
TRBJ2-2 few TRBD2 TRBV20-1 CSVPGRGRNTGELFF TGCAGTGTTCCAGGGCGGGGGAGGAACACCGGGGAGCTGTTTTTT
TRBJ2-7 few TRBD1 TRBV6-5 CASSYSKGQGPSEQYF TGTGCCAGCAGTTACTCGAAGGGACAGGGACCCTCTGAGCAGTACTTC
TRBJ2-1 - TRBD2 TRBV24-1 CATGNPIAGGHNEQFF TGTGCCACCGGCAACCCAATAGCGGGAGGCCACAATGAGCAGTTCTTC
TRBJ1-1 - - TRBV5-1 CASTTGDKAFF TGCGCCAGCACGACCGGGGATAAAGCTTTCTTT
TRBJ2-7 few - TRBV6-1 CASRGVRDAIWEQYF TGTGCCAGCAGGGGCGTGAGGGACGCTATTTGGGAGCAGTACTTC
TRBJ2-7 few TRBD2 TRBV7-6 CASSLGSGGSFTYEQYF TGTGCCAGCAGCTTAGGCAGCGGGGGGTCCTTCACCTACGAGCAGTACTTC
TRBJ2-1 few - TRBV12-3/TRBV12-4 CASITEQGLGNEQFF TGTGCCAGCATCACTGAACAGGGTCTCGGGAATGAGCAGTTCTTC
TRBJ1-2 few - TRBV9 CASSVGLADGYTF TGTGCCAGCAGCGTGGGACTGGCGGATGGCTACACCTTC
TRBJ1-2 many TRBD1 TRBV20-1 CSAGTGNGYTF TGCAGTGCTGGGACAGGGAATGGCTACACCTTC
TRBJ1-2 many - TRBV6-1 CASSPGASYGYTF TGTGCCAGCAGCCCGGGAGCATCCTATGGCTACACCTTC
TRBJ2-5 - - TRBV21-1 CASSSRGTGGFETQYF TGTGCCAGCAGCAGCCGCGGGACAGGGGGCTTTGAGACCCAGTACTTC
TRBJ2-3 - - TRBV14 CASSRYEGPDTQYF TGTGCCAGCAGCCGATATGAGGGGCCGGATACGCAGTATTTT
TRBJ2-1 - - TRBV4-3 CASSQDLAGAKTVF TGCGCCAGCAGCCAAGATCTGGCAGGGGCCAAAACGGTCTTC
TRBJ2-7 - TRBD1 TRBV28 CASIPWSGTVSPQYF TGTGCCAGCATTCCGTGGAGTGGGACAGTTTCACCGCAGTACTTC
TRBJ2-1 - TRBD2 TRBV6-5 CASSSSRGSGGEQFF TGTGCCAGCAGTTCCAGCAGGGGAAGCGGGGGTGAGCAGTTCTTC
TRBJ2-1 - TRBD1 TRBV24-1 CATSDRTGHEQFF TGTGCCACCAGTGACCGGACAGGACATGAGCAGTTCTTC
TRBJ2-7 - - TRBV25-1 CASKLSGSYEQYF TGTGCCAGCAAGCTATCAGGGTCCTACGAGCAGTACTTC
TRBJ2-7 few - TRBV7-6 CASSLAVGSVYEQYF TGTGCCAGCAGCTTAGCCGTAGGCTCGGTCTACGAGCAGTACTTC
TRBJ2-5 - - TRBV27 CASRGGALGETQYF TGTGCCAGCAGGGGTGGGGCCCTGGGCGAGACCCAGTACTTC